The 26 T cell receptor beta chains presented below share a single source sample, sequenced in a study of shared clonotypes between healthy human individuals. The assay was immunoSEQ multiplex PCR, and TCRdb's table has in-frame clones only and misses some. Of roughly 500,000 clones listed, approximately 82% are singletons. Sequencing input: PBMCs. The receptors derive from a woman aged 35 to 49 in good health. Some clones in this sample may be carry-over from other donors' samples.

The rearrangement links TRBV19 to TRBJ2-3, with 8 bases aligning to TRBD1. Germline CDR1 LNHDA, CDR2 SQIVND (reference sequence). Losses at the gene ends were 5 bases for V and 4 bases for J; bases not matched to a gene: 8. CDR3 length equals 15 residues. Here the CDR3 reads CASSARTGTPDTQYF. The CDR3 DNA reads as TGTGCCAGTAGTGCCAGGACAGGGACCCCAGATACGCAGTATTTT.

In its sample, this clone was seen a few times. The rearrangement joins TRBV7-6 to TRBJ2-7, with TRBD2 matching 7 bases. Trimming took 5 bases from V and 1 from J; bases not matched to a gene: 8. The CDR3 has 15 amino acids. Per germline, CDR1 SGHVS and CDR2 FNYEAQ. In DNA form, the CDR3 reads TGTGCCAGCAGCCTTAGCGGGCAAACTTCCTACGAGCAGTACTTC. This codes for CASSLSGQTSYEQYF.

This clone occurred a few times. The J gene is TRBJ2-1, the V gene TRBV11-2; TRBD2 agrees at 7 bases. The CDR3 is made up of 14 amino acids. J was trimmed by 7 bases and V by 4 bases; bases with no gene match: 7. Germline assignment: CDR1 SGHAT and CDR2 FQNNGV. The chain's CDR3 is CASSSGTKANEQFF. CDR3 bases: TGTGCCAGCAGCTCTGGGACTAAGGCGAATGAGCAGTTCTTC.

Comment on this clone: This sequence is one base from a far larger clone and is likely a read error. This chain links TRBV7-8 with TRBJ1-2; D not resolved. Trimming took 2 bases from V and 3 from J, leaving 10 bases between them. The germline V gene encodes CDR1 SGHVS and CDR2 FQNEAQ. The CDR3 extends over 14 amino acids. CDR3 region: CASSLKGSDYGYTF. CDR3 nucleotide sequence: TGTGCCAGCAGCTTAAAAGGGAGTGACTATGGCTACACCTTC. Combining the CDR3 with reference TRBV7-8 and TRBJ1-2 gives the whole variable domain GAGVSQSPRYKVAKRGQDVALRCDPISGHVSLFWYQQALGQGPEFLTYFQNEAQLDKSGLPSDRFFAERPEGSVSTLKIQRTQQEDSAVYLCASSLKGSDYGYTFGSGTRLTVV.

The chain couples TRBV21-1 to TRBJ2-5; TRBD2, the table's D call, was not compared with the DNA. TRBV21-1 is described as a pseudogene. The CDR3 totals 16 residues. CDR3 bases: TGTGCCAGCAGCAAAGTCCAGGAGGGCCGATCGGAGACCCAGTACTTC. Encoded protein: CASSKVQEGRSETQYF.

This clone has more than one count but fewer than ten. The rearrangement joins TRBV5-1 to TRBJ1-1; D may be TRBD1 (5 bases). Trimming took 1 base from V and 1 from J, leaving 11 bases between them. Germline V gene data show CDR1 as SGHRS and CDR2 as YFSETQ. This CDR3 region has 15 residues. The CDR3 loop is CASSLTGPKNTEAFF. CDR3 coding DNA: TGCGCCAGCAGCTTGACGGGACCGAAGAACACTGAAGCTTTCTTT.

This clone was counted once. The V call is TRBV6-1, the J call TRBJ1-1; D ambiguous. Germline CDR1 is MNHNS and CDR2 is SASEGT. Trimming took 9 bases from V and 0 from J, leaving 11 bases between them. The CDR3 loop spans 13 amino acids. CDR3 sequence: CASQRTMNTEAFF. The CDR3 DNA sequence: TGTGCCAGTCAGCGGACCATGAACACTGAAGCTTTCTTT.

The V gene is TRBV5-1, the J gene TRBJ2-3; D gene unclear. V was shortened by 0 bases and J by 0 bases, with 14 bases between the two germline ends. The CDR3 contains 17 residues. Germline assignment: CDR1 SGHRS and CDR2 YFSETQ. CDR3 sequence: CASSLVSSRASTDTQYF. The CDR3 DNA is TGCGCCAGCAGCTTGGTCTCCTCTCGGGCCAGCACAGATACGCAGTATTTT.

The chain joins TRBV28 to TRBJ2-1; TRBD2 matches at 7 bases. The CDR3 runs to 15 residues. CDR1 and CDR2 (germline): MDHEN, SYDVKM. The V and J ends lost 3 bases and 5 bases, in that order; junction bases with no gene match: 7. Here the CDR3 reads CASSLGGDRHNEQFF. In DNA form, the CDR3 reads TGTGCCAGCAGTTTGGGGGGGGACCGCCACAATGAGCAGTTCTTC.

V gene TRBV5-1 combines with J gene TRBJ2-1, with 11 bases that match TRBD2. The length of the CDR3 is 17 residues. The germline gives CDR1 SGHRS, CDR2 YFSETQ. After removal of 4 bases from V and 0 bases from J, the junction contained 6 bases not matched to a gene. CDR3: CASSPRTSGFSYNEQFF. The CDR3 nucleotides are TGCGCCAGCAGCCCGCGGACTAGCGGGTTCTCCTACAATGAGCAGTTCTTC.

This rearrangement joins TRBV6-6 to TRBJ2-7, with D possibly being TRBD1 (7 bases). The CDR3 sequence is 14 residues long. V lost 2 bases to trimming and J lost 4 bases, with 12 bases between them. Germline V lookup: CDR1 MNHNY, CDR2 SVGAGI (reference sequence). The CDR3 DNA sequence: TGTGCCAGCAGTTACCAGACAGGGAGGTACGAGCAGTACTTC. The encoded protein is CASSYQTGRYEQYF.

The chain employs TRBV9 and TRBJ2-7; the D gene is possibly TRBD1 (6 bases). This CDR3 is 14 amino acids long. The V end lost 0 bases, the J end lost 2 bases, and 9 bases lay between the germline ends. Per the germline V gene, CDR1 is SGDLS and CDR2 is YYNGEE. The CDR3 spells CASSVGRDTYEQYF. The CDR3 DNA reads as TGTGCCAGCAGCGTAGGCCGGGACACCTACGAGCAGTACTTC.

This chain uses TRBV2 with TRBJ2-1, with D uncertain. CDR1 and CDR2 (germline): SNHLY, FYNNEI. The V and J ends lost 2 bases and 2 bases respectively, with 7 bases between them. The CDR3 totals 14 residues. DNA of the CDR3: TGTGCCAGCAGTGAACGAGGAGCCTACAATGAGCAGTTCTTC. Translation: CASSERGAYNEQFF.

This sequence joins TRBV28 and TRBJ2-7; TRBD2 matches at 11 bases. Germline CDR1 is MDHEN and CDR2 is SYDVKM. V dropped 7 bases and J dropped 3; count of bases not matched to a gene: 8. CDR3 length equals 15 residues. CDR3 in amino acids: CASTSTSGTLYEQYF. The CDR3 bases are TGTGCCAGCACCTCGACTAGCGGGACTCTCTACGAGCAGTACTTC.

The CDR3 DNA follows: TGTGCCAGCAGGAGGACTAGCGAATGGGAGACCCAGTACTTC. It encodes CASRRTSEWETQYF. V is TRBV6-6 and J is TRBJ2-5, with 9 positions matching TRBD2. The CDR3 loop spans 14 amino acids. Per germline, CDR1 MNHNY and CDR2 SVGAGI (reference sequence). Trimming removed 6 bases from V and 5 bases from J; junction bases left unmatched: 7.

This clone was detected only once. The chain carries TRBV28 and TRBJ1-4; D remains unclear. Trimming took off 3 bases at V and 6 bases at J, with 17 bases between the two ends. The CDR3 consists of 16 residues. CDR1 and CDR2 from the germline V gene are MDHEN and SYDVKM. The CDR3 loop is CASSFLTSTGDEKLFF. DNA for the CDR3: TGTGCCAGCAGTTTCCTAACCTCCACTGGTGATGAAAAACTGTTTTTT.

This clone came up a few times. The genes are TRBV2 and TRBJ1-2; D unclear. Germline-derived CDR1 and CDR2 are SNHLY and FYNNEI. This CDR3 comprises 14 residues. Trimming pared 0 bases from V and 1 base from J, leaving 6 bases between. CDR3 DNA sequence: TGTGCCAGCAGTGAAGCGCGGAATAACTATGGCTACACCTTC. Its protein product is CASSEARNNYGYTF.

The sample holds one count of this clone. This chain joins TRBV2 and TRBJ1-5; maybe TRBD1 (6 bases). The CDR3 is 14 amino acids. With 7 bases removed from V and 2 bases from J, the gap between germline ends came to 12 bases. The germline CDR1 and CDR2 sequences are SNHLY and FYNNEI. The chain's CDR3 is CASTIAGGNQPQHF. CDR3 DNA: TGTGCCAGCACTATTGCAGGGGGCAATCAGCCCCAGCATTTT.

The V gene is TRBV5-1, the J gene TRBJ1-2; the D is unclear. V shed 0 bases and J shed 2 bases, with 8 bases lying between them. Germline CDR1 and CDR2: SGHRS and YFSETQ. CDR3 length equals 14 residues. The CDR3 sequence is CASSLEPNNYGYTF. The CDR3, as DNA: TGCGCCAGCAGCTTGGAGCCAAACAACTATGGCTACACCTTC.

This chain connects TRBV7-6 to TRBJ2-3; 9 nucleotides align to TRBD2. The CDR3 totals 16 residues. Per the germline V gene, CDR1 is SGHVS and CDR2 is FNYEAQ. V lost 2 bases to trimming and J lost 5 bases; unmatched junction nucleotides: 8. CDR3 bases: TGTGCCAGCAGCTTATGGCGGGAGGGCCGGGGAGATACGCAGTATTTT. Residues: CASSLWREGRGDTQYF.

The chain combines TRBV7-9 with TRBJ2-5, with D possibly matching TRBD2 (5 bases). This CDR3 region has 15 residues. The V gene's germline CDR1 is SEHNR and CDR2 FQNEAQ (reference sequence). V shed 1 base and J shed 2 bases, with 11 bases lying between them. CDR3 in amino acids: CASSLVLGGQETQYF. Here the CDR3 DNA reads TGTGCCAGCAGCTTAGTTTTGGGCGGGCAAGAGACCCAGTACTTC.

J is TRBJ2-3 and V is TRBV7-9, with TRBD2 matching 11 bases. After removal of 0 bases from V and 7 bases from J, the junction contained 3 bases not matched to a gene. Per the germline V gene, CDR1 is SEHNR and CDR2 is FQNEAQ (reference sequence). The CDR3 totals 15 residues. CDR3 DNA: TGTGCCAGCAGCTTAGCACTAGCGGGAGTATATACGCAGTATTTT. Translating gives CASSLALAGVYTQYF.

The rearrangement joins TRBV30 to TRBJ2-5, with D unresolved. The CDR3 has 13 amino acids. V lost 2 bases, J lost 5 bases, and 12 bases lay in between. Germline assignment: CDR1 GTSNPN and CDR2 SVGIG (reference sequence). The CDR3 here is CAWSSKGWETQYF. The CDR3 region has the DNA TGTGCCTGGAGTTCCAAGGGTTGGGAGACCCAGTACTTC.

The rearrangement links TRBV7-8 to TRBJ2-7; 11 bases align to TRBD2. V trimming: 7 bases; J trimming: 1 base; junction bases outside the gene matches: 9. This CDR3 has 16 amino acids. Germline assignment: CDR1 SGHVS and CDR2 FQNEAQ. Written as DNA, the CDR3 is TGTGCCAGCAACGAAGATCTAGCGGGAGGATCCTACGAGCAGTACTTC. This codes for CASNEDLAGGSYEQYF. The entire variable domain, with the rest obtained from reference TRBV7-8 and TRBJ2-7, is as follows: GAGVSQSPRYKVAKRGQDVALRCDPISGHVSLFWYQQALGQGPEFLTYFQNEAQLDKSGLPSDRFFAERPEGSVSTLKIQRTQQEDSAVYLCASNEDLAGGSYEQYFGPGTRLTVT.

This clone was seen a handful of times. The chain is built from TRBV7-3 and TRBJ2-7; TRBD2 aligns across 9 bases. Losses at the gene ends were 2 bases for V and 4 bases for J; bases not matched to a gene: 3. The CDR3 extends over 14 amino acids. The germline V gene encodes CDR1 SGHTA and CDR2 FQGTGA. CDR3 sequence: CASSLAGGPYEQYF. CDR3 DNA: TGTGCCAGCAGCTTAGCGGGAGGGCCGTACGAGCAGTACTTC.

This clone was seen just once. In the same sample, other DNA sequences code for this CDR3. This rearrangement joins TRBV20-1 to TRBJ2-1; the D is unclear. The germline V and J ends were trimmed by 5 bases and 4 bases, with 3 bases remaining between them. Per the germline V gene, CDR1 is DFQATT and CDR2 is SNEGSKA (reference sequence). The CDR3 has 10 residues. CDR3 coding DNA: TGCAGTGCTTCTTACAATGAGCAGTTCTTC. It yields the protein CSASYNEQFF.